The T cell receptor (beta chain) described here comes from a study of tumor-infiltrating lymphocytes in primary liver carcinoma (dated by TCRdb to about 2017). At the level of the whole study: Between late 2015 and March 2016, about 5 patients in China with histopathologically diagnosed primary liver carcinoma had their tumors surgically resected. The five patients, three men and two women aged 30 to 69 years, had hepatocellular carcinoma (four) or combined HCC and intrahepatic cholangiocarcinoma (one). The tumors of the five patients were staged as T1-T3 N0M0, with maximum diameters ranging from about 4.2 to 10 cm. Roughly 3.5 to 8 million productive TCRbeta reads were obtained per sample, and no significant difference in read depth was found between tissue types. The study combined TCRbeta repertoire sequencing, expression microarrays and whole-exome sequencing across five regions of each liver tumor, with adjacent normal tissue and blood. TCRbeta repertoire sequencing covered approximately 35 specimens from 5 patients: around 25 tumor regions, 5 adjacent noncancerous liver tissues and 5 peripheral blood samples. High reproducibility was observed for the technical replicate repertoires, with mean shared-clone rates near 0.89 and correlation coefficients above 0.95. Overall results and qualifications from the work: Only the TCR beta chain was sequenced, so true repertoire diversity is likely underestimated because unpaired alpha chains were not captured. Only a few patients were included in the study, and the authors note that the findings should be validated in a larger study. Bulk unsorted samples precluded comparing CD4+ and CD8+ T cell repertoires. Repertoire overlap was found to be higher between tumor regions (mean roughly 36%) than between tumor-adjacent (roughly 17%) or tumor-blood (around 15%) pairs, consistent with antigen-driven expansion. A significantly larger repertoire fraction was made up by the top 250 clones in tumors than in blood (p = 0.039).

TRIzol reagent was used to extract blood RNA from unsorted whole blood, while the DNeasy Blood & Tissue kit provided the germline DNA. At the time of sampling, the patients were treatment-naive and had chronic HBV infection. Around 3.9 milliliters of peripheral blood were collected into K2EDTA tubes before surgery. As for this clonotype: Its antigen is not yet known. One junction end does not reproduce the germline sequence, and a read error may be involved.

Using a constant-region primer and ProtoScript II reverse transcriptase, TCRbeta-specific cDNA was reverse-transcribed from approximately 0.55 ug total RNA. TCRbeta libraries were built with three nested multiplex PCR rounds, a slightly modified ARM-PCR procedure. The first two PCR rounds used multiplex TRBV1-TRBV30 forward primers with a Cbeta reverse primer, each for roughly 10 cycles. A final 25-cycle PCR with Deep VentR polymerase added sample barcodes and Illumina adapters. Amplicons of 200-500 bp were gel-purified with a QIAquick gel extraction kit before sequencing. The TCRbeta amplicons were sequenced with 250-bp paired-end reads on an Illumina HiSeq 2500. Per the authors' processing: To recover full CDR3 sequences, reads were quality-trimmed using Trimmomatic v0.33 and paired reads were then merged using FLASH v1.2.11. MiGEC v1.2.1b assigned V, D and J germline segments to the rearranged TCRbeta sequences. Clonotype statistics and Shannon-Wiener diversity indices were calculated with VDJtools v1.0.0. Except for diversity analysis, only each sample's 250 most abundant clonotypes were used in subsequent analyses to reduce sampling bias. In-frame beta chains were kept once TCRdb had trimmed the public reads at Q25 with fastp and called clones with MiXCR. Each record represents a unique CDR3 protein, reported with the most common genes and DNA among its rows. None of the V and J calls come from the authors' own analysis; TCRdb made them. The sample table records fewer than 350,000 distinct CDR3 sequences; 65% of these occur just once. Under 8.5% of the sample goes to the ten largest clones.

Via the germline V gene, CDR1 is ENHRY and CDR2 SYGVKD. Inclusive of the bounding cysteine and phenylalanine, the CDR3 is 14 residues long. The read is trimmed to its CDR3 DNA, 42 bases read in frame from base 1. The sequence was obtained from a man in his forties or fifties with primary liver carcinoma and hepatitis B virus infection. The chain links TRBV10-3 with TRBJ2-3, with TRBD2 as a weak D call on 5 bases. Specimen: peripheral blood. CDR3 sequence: CVIRSGIGTDTQYF. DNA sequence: TGTGTCATCAGATCCGGGATCGGCACAGATACGCAGTATTTT.